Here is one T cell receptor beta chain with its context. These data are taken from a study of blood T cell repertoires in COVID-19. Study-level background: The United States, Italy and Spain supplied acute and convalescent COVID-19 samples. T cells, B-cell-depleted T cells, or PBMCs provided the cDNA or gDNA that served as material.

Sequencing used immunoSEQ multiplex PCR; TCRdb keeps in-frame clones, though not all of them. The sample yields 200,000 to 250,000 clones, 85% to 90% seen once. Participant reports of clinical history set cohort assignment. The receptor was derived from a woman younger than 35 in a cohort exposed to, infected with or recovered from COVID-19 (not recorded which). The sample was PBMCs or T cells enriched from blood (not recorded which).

The CDR3 reads CASIPSRTAPKFF. The DNA of the CDR3 is TGTGCCAGCATTCCTTCCCGAACAGCCCCGAAGTTCTTC. This chain joins TRBV12-3 or TRBV12-4 and TRBJ2-1; D gene unclear. V lost 7 bases to trimming and J lost 14 bases, with 21 bases between them. This CDR3 comprises 13 residues.